By sample fraction, the clone carrying this TCR beta chain is medium-sized (0.01 to 0.1%). This entry is derived from a study of breast tumors, draining lymph nodes, adjacent tissues. TCRdb independently ran MiXCR on the multiplex PCR reads; one entry per CDR3 protein. Of 20,000 to 25,000 distinct CDR3 sequences detected, about 41% appear once; the ten largest clones hold around 22%. Sequencing used breast tumor tissue. The source is a female donor with breast cancer. Some clones in this sample may be carry-over from other donors' samples.

CDR3 sequence reads: CASSLGLAGTTDTQYF. The CDR3, as DNA: TGTGCCAGCAGCTTAGGGCTAGCGGGCACAACGGATACGCAGTATTTT. The chain carries TRBV7-8 and TRBJ2-3, with TRBD2 identical over 8 bases. From germline, CDR1 is SGHVS and CDR2 FQNEAQ. This CDR3 has 16 amino acids. The trim removed 1 base at V and 6 bases at J, leaving 9 bases unmatched.